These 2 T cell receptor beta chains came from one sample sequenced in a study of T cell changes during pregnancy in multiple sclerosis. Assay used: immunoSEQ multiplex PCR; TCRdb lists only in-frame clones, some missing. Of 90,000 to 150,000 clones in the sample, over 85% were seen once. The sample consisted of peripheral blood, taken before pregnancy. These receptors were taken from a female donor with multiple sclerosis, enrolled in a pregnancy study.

CDR3 in amino acids: CSAKTTNEQFF. DNA of the CDR3: TGCAGTGCAAAGACGACTAATGAGCAGTTCTTC. This chain links TRBV20-1 with TRBJ2-1; D is undetermined. The CDR3 length is 11 residues. Trimming took 6 bases from V and 7 from J, leaving 10 bases between them. From germline, CDR1 is DFQATT and CDR2 SNEGSKA (reference sequence).

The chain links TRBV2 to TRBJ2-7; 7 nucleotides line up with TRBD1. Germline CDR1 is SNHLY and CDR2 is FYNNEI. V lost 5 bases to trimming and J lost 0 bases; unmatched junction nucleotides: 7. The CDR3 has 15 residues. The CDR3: CASSPQDRASYEQYF. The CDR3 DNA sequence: TGTGCCAGCAGTCCCCAAGACAGGGCCTCCTACGAGCAGTACTTC.